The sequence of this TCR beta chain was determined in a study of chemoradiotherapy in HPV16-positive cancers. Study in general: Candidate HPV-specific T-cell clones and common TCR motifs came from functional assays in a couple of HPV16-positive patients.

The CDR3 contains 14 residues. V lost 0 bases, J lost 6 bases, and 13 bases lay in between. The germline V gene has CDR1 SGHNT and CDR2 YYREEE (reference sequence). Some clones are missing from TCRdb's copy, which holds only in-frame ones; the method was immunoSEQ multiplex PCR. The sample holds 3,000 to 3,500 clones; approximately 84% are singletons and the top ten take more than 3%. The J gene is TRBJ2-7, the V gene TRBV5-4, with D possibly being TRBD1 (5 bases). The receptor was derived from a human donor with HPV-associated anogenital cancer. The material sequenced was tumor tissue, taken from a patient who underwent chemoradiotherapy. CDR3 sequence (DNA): TGTGCCAGCAGCTTGGGGCCGACAGTCGGCGAGCAGTACTTC. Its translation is CASSLGPTVGEQYF.